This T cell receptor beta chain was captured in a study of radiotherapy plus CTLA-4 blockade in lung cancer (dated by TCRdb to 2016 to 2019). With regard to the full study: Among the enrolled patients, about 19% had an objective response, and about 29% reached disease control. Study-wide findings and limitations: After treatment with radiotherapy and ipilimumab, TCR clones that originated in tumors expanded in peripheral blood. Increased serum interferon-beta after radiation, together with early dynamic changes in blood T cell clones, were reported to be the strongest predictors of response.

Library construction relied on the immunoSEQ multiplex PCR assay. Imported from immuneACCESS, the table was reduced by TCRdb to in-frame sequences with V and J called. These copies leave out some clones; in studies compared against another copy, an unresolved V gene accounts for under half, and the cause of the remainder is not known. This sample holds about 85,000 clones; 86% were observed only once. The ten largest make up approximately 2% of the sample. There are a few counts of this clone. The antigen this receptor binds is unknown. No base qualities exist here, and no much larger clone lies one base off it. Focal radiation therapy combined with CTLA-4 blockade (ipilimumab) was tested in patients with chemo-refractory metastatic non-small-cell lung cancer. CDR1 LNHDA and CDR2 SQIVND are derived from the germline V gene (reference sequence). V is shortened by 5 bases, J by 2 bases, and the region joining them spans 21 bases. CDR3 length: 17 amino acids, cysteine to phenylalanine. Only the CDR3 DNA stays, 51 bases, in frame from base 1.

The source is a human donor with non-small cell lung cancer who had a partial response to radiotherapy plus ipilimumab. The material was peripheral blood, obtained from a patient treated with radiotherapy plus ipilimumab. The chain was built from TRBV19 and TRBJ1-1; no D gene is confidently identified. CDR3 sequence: CASSAISPGLGNTEAFF. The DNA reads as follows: TGTGCCAGTAGTGCTATTTCACCGGGATTGGGAAACACTGAAGCTTTCTTT. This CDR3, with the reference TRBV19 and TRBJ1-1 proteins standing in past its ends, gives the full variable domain DGGITQSPKYLFRKEGQNVTLSCEQNLNHDAMYWYRQDPGQGLRLIYYSQIVNDFQKGDIAEGYSVSREKKESFPLTVTSAQKNPTAFYLCASSAISPGLGNTEAFFGQGTRLTVV.